The 12 T cell receptor beta chains presented below share a single source sample, sequenced in a study of cytomegalovirus exposure and HLA in healthy donors (dated by TCRdb to 2016 to 2017). The method behind the library was the immunoSEQ multiplex PCR assay. For the multiplex PCR, a mixture combining 60 forward primers for TCR Vbeta segments and 13 reverse primers for TCR Jbeta segments was used. TCRdb limited this immuneACCESS table to in-frame rearrangements with V and J called. A share of clones is missing; checked studies link under half to unresolved V genes, and the rest is unexplained. This sample's table has entries for roughly 190,000 clones. Together, the top ten hold roughly 6.7% of the sample. The material sequenced was PBMCs. The receptors here all came from a man younger than 40 in good health and CMV-seronegative.

V and J are TRBV7-9 and TRBJ2-5; 12 positions match TRBD2. The V segment lost 1 base and the J segment 4 bases; nucleotides outside the gene matches: 4. Germline V gene data show CDR1 as SEHNR and CDR2 as FQNEAQ (reference sequence). This CDR3 has 16 amino acids. The CDR3 region has the DNA TGTGCCAGCAGCTTAGGTGGACTAGCGGGACTAGAGACCCAGTACTTC. Its translation is CASSLGGLAGLETQYF.

This chain uses TRBV9 with TRBJ2-1, with 11 bases lining up with TRBD2. Germline assignment: CDR1 SGDLS and CDR2 YYNGEE. V lost 1 base and J lost 0; bases outside the gene matches: 9. This CDR3 has 19 amino acids. CDR3 in DNA: TGTGCCAGCAGCGTACAGGGTAGCGGGGGGGCCCTCTCCTACAATGAGCAGTTCTTC. Translation: CASSVQGSGGALSYNEQFF.

The chain links TRBV4-2 to TRBJ1-2; D not certain. Germline V lookup: CDR1 LGHNA, CDR2 YNFKEQ. The ends were cut back, 3 bases at V and 3 bases at J, with 11 bases in the middle. The CDR3 extends over 14 amino acids. As DNA, the CDR3 is TGTGCCAGCAGCCAGCGGAGGTCGGACTATGGCTACACCTTC. Translating it yields CASSQRRSDYGYTF.

The chain couples TRBV28 to TRBJ1-2; the match to TRBD1 covers 7 bases. The germline V gene has CDR1 MDHEN and CDR2 SYDVKM. The CDR3 has 14 amino acids. The junction had 11 bases not matched to a gene; V was cut back by 5 bases and J by 8 bases. CDR3 nucleotides: TGTGCCAGCAGTCCCTACCGGGACAGAGAGGGCTACACCTTC. Protein sequence: CASSPYRDREGYTF.

V gene TRBV30 combines with J gene TRBJ1-4, with D unresolved. This CDR3 has 14 amino acids. Germline V gene sequence: CDR1 GTSNPN, CDR2 SVGIG (reference sequence). Trimming took 2 bases from V and 4 from J, leaving 11 bases between them. Written as DNA, the CDR3 is TGTGCCTGGAGTATGCGGCAGATTAATGAAAAACTGTTTTTT. Translated, it gives CAWSMRQINEKLFF.

V gene TRBV6-6 combines with J gene TRBJ2-7, with D possibly being TRBD2 (6 bases). Trimming took off 6 bases at V and 2 bases at J, with 11 bases between the two ends. Germline loops: CDR1 MNHNY, CDR2 SVGAGI (reference sequence). The CDR3 extends over 13 amino acids. CDR3 amino acids: CASRRDQTYEQYF. For the CDR3, the DNA is TGTGCCAGCAGGCGGGACCAGACCTACGAGCAGTACTTC.

The V and J genes are TRBV30 and TRBJ2-1, with D perhaps TRBD2 (5 bases). Germline values: CDR1 GTSNPN, CDR2 SVGIG (reference sequence). The CDR3 is 15 amino acids. V shed 0 bases and J shed 5 bases, with 14 bases lying between them. This CDR3 reads CAWSVRSSPNNEQFF. The CDR3 DNA reads TGTGCCTGGAGTGTAAGGTCTAGCCCAAACAATGAGCAGTTCTTC.

The genes are TRBV7-7 and TRBJ2-2; 8 positions agree with TRBD1. Looked up from germline, CDR1 is SSHAT and CDR2 is FNYEAQ (reference sequence). The J segment lost 1 base and the V segment lost 3 bases, leaving 1 base of the junction unmatched. The CDR3 is 15 amino acids. As DNA, the CDR3 is TGTGCCAGCAGCTTCGACAGGGGGAACACCGGGGAGCTGTTTTTT. Residues: CASSFDRGNTGELFF. Supplemented by reference TRBV7-7 and TRBJ2-2, the full variable domain reads GAGVSQSPRYKVTKRGQDVTLRCDPISSHATLYWYQQALGQGPEFLTYFNYEAQPDKSGLPSDRFSAERPEGSISTLTIQRTEQRDSAMYRCASSFDRGNTGELFFGEGSRLTVL.

This chain's CDR3 is CASSVTGQGAPGELFF. Here the CDR3 DNA reads TGTGCCAGCAGCGTAACGGGACAGGGGGCCCCCGGGGAGCTGTTTTTT. The chain has TRBV9 and TRBJ2-2; 12 positions agree with TRBD1. Germline values: CDR1 SGDLS, CDR2 YYNGEE. The CDR3 consists of 16 residues. Losses at the gene ends were 1 base for V and 6 bases for J; bases not matched to a gene: 4.

This sequence joins TRBV5-4 and TRBJ2-2; TRBD2 matches at 8 bases. V was pared by 7 bases and J by 0 bases, with 5 bases of the junction left unmatched. Germline CDR1 and CDR2: SGHNT and YYREEE (reference sequence). This CDR3 comprises 15 residues. CDR3 nucleotides: TGTGCCAGCCGGGTTAGCGGGACGAACACCGGGGAGCTGTTTTTT. This sequence encodes CASRVSGTNTGELFF.

V and J are TRBV7-9 and TRBJ1-6, with a weak D call TRBD1 (6 bases). The CDR3 is made up of 14 amino acids. CDR1 is SEHNR, CDR2 FQNEAQ, per germline (reference sequence). Between the trimmed V and J ends, which lost 7 bases and 5 bases, there was a span of 12 bases. CDR3 sequence: CASIETGDNSPLHF. The CDR3, as DNA: TGTGCCAGCATCGAGACAGGAGATAATTCACCCCTCCACTTT.

The chain couples TRBV27 to TRBJ2-1; D is uncertain. The germline V gene has CDR1 MNHEY and CDR2 SMNVEV (reference sequence). The CDR3 is 15 amino acids. V lost 3 bases, J lost 4 bases, and 13 bases lay in between. The CDR3 is CASSFENSLYNEQFF. CDR3 DNA: TGTGCCAGCAGTTTCGAGAACTCCCTTTACAATGAGCAGTTCTTC.